This T cell receptor (beta chain) was recorded in a study of post-analysis software for immune sequencing data. V lost 7 bases and J lost 0, with 19 bases in between. The CDR3 contains 17 residues. CDR1 is MDHEN, CDR2 SYDVKM, per germline. Points on this clonotype: Its target is unknown.

Study-wide results and limits: Controls had lower frequencies than patients of roughly five TRBV segments, which included TRBV5-6, TRBV5-1 and TRBV20-1. F measure clustering grouped samples strongly by preparation batch. Significantly lower normalized Chao1 diversity was seen in multiple sclerosis patients than in controls.

cDNA libraries for TCR beta contained unique molecular identifiers. TCRdb reprocessed the PCR reads via MiXCR and lists one record per CDR3 protein. The table lists hundreds of thousands of distinct CDR3 sequences, approximately 30% of them singletons, with about 0.5% in the top ten. This clonotype was obtained from a girl between 10 and 17 years old with multiple sclerosis. Material for sequencing was blood. J is TRBJ1-3 and V is TRBV28, with D maybe TRBD1 (6 bases). CDR3 in amino acids: CASTGGAGQISGNTIYF. Written as DNA, the CDR3 is TGTGCCAGCACCGGGGGGGCCGGGCAGATCTCTGGAAACACCATATATTTT. Supplemented by reference TRBV28 and TRBJ1-3, the full variable domain reads DVKVTQSSRYLVKRTGEKVFLECVQDMDHENMFWYRQDPGLGLRLIYFSYDVKMKEKGDIPEGYSVSREKKERFSLILESASTNQTSMYLCASTGGAGQISGNTIYFGEGSWLTVV.